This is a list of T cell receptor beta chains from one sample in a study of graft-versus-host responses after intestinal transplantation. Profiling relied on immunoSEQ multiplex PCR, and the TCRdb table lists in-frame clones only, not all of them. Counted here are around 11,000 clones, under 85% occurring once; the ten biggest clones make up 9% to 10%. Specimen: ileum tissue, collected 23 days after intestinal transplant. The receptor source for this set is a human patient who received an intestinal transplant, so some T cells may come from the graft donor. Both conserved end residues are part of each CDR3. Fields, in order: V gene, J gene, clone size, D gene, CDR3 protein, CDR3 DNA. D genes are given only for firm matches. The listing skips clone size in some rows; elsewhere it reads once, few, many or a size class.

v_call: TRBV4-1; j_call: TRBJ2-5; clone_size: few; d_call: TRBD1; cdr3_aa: CASSSGQGQETQYF; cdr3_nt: TGCGCCAGCAGCTCAGGACAGGGACAAGAGACCCAGTACTTC
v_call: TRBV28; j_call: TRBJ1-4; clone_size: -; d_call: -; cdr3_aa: CASSLPWDSSNEKLFF; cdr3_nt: TGTGCCAGCAGTTTACCCTGGGACTCCTCTAATGAAAAACTGTTTTTT
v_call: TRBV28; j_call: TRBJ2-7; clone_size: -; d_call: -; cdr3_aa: CASSQTGRSNEQYF; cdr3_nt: TGTGCCAGCAGCCAGACAGGGAGGTCCAACGAGCAGTACTTC
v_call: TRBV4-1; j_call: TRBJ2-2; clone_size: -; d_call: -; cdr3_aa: CASSHGLQTAGELFF; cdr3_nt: TGCGCCAGCAGCCATGGGCTTCAGACGGCCGGGGAGCTGTTTTTT
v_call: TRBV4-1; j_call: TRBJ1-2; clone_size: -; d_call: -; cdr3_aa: CASSPRARDGYTF; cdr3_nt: TGCGCCAGCAGTCCCCGGGCGAGGGATGGCTACACCTTC
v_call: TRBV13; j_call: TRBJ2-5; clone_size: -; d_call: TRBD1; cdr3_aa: CASSLSGTGVQETQYF; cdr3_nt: TGTGCCAGCAGCCTATCCGGGACAGGGGTTCAAGAGACCCAGTACTTC
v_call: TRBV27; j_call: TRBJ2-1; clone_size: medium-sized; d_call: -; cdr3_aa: CASSFGSYNEQFF; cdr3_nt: TGTGCCAGCAGTTTTGGCTCCTACAATGAGCAGTTCTTC
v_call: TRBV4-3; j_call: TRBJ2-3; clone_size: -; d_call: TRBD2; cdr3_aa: CASSQVLSLAGVWDTQYF; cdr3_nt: TGCGCCAGCAGCCAAGTGCTCTCCCTAGCGGGGGTTTGGGATACGCAGTATTTT
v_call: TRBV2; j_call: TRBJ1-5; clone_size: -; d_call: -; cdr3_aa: CASSVWSARSNQPQHF; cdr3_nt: TGTGCCAGCAGTGTCTGGTCCGCTCGTAGCAATCAGCCCCAGCATTTT
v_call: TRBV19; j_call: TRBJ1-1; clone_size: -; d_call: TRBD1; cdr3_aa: CASRYGGTGEAFF; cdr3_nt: TGTGCCAGTAGGTATGGGGGGACAGGCGAAGCTTTCTTT
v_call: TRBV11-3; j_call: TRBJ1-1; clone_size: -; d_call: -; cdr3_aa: CASSLERNYTEAFF; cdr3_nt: TGTGCCAGCAGCTTAGAACGGAACTACACTGAAGCTTTCTTT
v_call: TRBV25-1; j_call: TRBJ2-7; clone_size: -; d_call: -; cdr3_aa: CASEGHSYEQYF; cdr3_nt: TGTGCCAGCGAGGGACACTCCTACGAGCAGTACTTC
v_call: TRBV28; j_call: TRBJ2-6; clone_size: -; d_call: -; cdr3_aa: CASSLTGISGANVLTF; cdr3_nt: TGTGCCAGCAGTTTGACAGGTATATCTGGGGCCAACGTCCTGACTTTC
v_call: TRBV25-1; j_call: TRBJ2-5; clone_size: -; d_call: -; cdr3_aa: CASSDRGQETQYF; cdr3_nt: TGTGCCAGCAGTGATAGGGGCCAAGAGACCCAGTACTTC
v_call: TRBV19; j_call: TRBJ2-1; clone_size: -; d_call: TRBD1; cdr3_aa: CASSLDRVYNEQFF; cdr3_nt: TGTGCCAGTAGTTTAGACAGGGTCTACAATGAGCAGTTCTTC
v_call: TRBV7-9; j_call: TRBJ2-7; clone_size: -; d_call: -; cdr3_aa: CASSPPLDSSYEQYF; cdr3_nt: TGTGCCAGCAGCCCCCCTCTAGACAGCTCCTACGAGCAGTACTTC
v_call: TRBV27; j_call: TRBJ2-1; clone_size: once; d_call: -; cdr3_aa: CASSFRRGLARINEQFF; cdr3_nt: TGTGCCAGCAGTTTCCGCAGGGGTCTAGCAAGGATCAATGAGCAGTTCTTC
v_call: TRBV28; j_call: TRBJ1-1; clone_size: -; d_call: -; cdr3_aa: CASSLGIGGTEAFF; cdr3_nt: TGTGCCAGCAGTTTAGGGATAGGGGGCACTGAAGCTTTCTTT
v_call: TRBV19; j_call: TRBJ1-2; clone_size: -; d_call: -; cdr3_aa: CASSTGTQNGYTF; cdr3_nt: TGTGCCAGTAGTACCGGGACACAAAATGGCTACACCTTC
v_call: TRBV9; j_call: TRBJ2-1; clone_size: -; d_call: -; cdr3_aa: CASSVGLGGNEQFF; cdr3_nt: TGTGCCAGCAGCGTAGGGCTGGGGGGCAATGAGCAGTTCTTC
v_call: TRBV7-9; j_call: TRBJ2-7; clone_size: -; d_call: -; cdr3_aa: CASSRPEGASYEQYF; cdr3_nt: TGTGCCAGCAGTCGCCCGGAGGGGGCCTCCTACGAGCAGTACTTC
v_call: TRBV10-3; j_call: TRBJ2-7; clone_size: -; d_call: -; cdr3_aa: CAISGSGTYEQYF; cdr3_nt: TGTGCCATCAGTGGATCGGGAACCTACGAGCAGTACTTC
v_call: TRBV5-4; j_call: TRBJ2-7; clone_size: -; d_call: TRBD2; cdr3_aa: CASSLEGLAGGRGLYF; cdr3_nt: TGTGCCAGCAGCCTAGAAGGACTAGCGGGAGGGCGAGGCCTGTACTTC
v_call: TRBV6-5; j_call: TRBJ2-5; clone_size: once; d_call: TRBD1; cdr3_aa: CASSAWDRGRETQYF; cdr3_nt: TGTGCCAGCAGTGCATGGGACAGGGGACGAGAGACCCAGTACTTC
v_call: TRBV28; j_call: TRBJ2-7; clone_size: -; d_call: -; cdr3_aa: CASAIDGTYEQYF; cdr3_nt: TGTGCCAGCGCGATCGACGGAACCTACGAGCAGTACTTC
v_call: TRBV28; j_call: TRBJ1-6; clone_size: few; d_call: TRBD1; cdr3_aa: CASYQGVRSPLHF; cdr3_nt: TGTGCCAGCTACCAGGGGGTAAGGTCACCCCTCCACTTT
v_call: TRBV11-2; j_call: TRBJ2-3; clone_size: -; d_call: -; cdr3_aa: CASSSGTISTDTQYF; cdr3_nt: TGTGCCAGCAGCTCTGGGACCATTAGCACAGATACGCAGTATTTT
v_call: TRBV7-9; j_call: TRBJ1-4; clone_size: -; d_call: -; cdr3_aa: CASSFYTTNEKLFF; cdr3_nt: TGTGCCAGCAGCTTTTACACAACTAATGAAAAACTGTTTTTT
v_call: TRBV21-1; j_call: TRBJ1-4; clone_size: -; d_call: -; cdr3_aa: CASSKATNEKLFF; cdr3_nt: TGTGCCAGCAGCAAAGCCACTAATGAAAAACTGTTTTTT
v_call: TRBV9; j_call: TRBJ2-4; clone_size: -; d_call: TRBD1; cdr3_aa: CASSTGQGRAKNIQYF; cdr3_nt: TGTGCCAGCAGCACAGGACAGGGGCGAGCCAAAAACATTCAGTACTTC
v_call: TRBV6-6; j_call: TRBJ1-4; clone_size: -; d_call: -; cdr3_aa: CASIQGGTNEKLFF; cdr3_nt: TGTGCCAGCATCCAAGGGGGGACTAATGAAAAACTGTTTTTT
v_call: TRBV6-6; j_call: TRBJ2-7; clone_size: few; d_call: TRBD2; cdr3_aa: CASDLGTSGSYEQYF; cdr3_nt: TGTGCCAGTGATCTTGGGACTAGCGGGAGTTACGAGCAGTACTTC
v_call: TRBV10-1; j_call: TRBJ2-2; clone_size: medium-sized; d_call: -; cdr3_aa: CASSESTSRKPGELFF; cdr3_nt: TGCGCCAGCAGTGAGTCGACTTCGAGAAAACCCGGGGAGCTGTTTTTT
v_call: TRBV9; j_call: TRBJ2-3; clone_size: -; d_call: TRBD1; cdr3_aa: CASSVVGTGRDTQYF; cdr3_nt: TGTGCCAGCAGCGTAGTGGGGACAGGGAGAGATACGCAGTATTTT
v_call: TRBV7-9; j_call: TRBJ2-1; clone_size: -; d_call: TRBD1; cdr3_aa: CASSVDRGRHLSYNEQFF; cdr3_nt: TGTGCCAGCAGCGTGGACAGGGGCCGCCACCTCTCCTACAATGAGCAGTTCTTC
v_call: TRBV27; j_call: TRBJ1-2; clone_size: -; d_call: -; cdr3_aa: CASSLFTVGGTNYGYTF; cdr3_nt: TGTGCCAGCAGTTTATTCACGGTCGGGGGAACTAACTATGGCTACACCTTC
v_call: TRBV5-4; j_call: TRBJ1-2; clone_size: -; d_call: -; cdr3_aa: CASTSDFDRYTF; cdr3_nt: TGTGCCAGCACCTCCGACTTCGATCGCTACACCTTC
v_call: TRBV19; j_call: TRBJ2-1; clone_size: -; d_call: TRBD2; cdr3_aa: CASSRAGGHNEQFF; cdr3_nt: TGTGCCAGTAGTAGGGCGGGAGGACACAATGAGCAGTTCTTC
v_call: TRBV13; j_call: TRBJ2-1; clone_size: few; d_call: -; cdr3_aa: CASSFDQSYNEQFF; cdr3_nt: TGTGCCAGCAGCTTTGATCAATCCTACAATGAGCAGTTCTTC
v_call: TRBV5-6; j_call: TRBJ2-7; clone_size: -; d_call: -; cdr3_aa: CASSRQVSYEQYF; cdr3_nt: TGTGCCAGCAGTCGACAGGTCTCCTACGAGCAGTACTTC
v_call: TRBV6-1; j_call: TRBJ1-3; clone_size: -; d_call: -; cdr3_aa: CASKVDRDSGNTIYF; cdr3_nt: TGTGCCAGCAAAGTGGACAGAGACTCTGGAAACACCATATATTTT
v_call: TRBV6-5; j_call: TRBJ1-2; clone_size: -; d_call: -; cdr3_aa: CASGLVAGYTF; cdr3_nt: TGTGCCAGCGGGTTAGTAGCAGGCTACACCTTC
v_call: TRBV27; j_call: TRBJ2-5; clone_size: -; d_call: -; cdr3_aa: CASSQGRVYQETQYF; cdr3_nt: TGTGCCAGCAGTCAGGGAAGGGTGTACCAAGAGACCCAGTACTTC
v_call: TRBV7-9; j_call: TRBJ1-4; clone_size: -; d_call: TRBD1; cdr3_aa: CASSFAGEGANEKLFF; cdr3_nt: TGTGCCAGCAGCTTCGCCGGGGAGGGGGCGAATGAAAAACTGTTTTTT
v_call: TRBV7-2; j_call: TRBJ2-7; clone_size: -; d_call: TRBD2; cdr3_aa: CASSPNQGGRRAYEQYF; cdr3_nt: TGTGCCAGCAGCCCGAACCAAGGCGGGAGGAGGGCCTACGAGCAGTACTTC
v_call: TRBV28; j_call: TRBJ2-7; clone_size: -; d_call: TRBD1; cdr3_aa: CASSLEQGTPYEQYF; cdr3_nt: TGTGCCAGCAGTTTAGAACAGGGGACCCCCTACGAGCAGTACTTC
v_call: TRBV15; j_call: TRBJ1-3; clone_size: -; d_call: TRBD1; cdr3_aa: CATSRARDSSGNTIYF; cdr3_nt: TGTGCCACCAGCAGAGCACGGGACAGCTCTGGAAACACCATATATTTT
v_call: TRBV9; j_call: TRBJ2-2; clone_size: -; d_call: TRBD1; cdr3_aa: CASSTGTGANTGELFF; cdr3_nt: TGTGCCAGCAGCACCGGGACAGGCGCGAACACCGGGGAGCTGTTTTTT
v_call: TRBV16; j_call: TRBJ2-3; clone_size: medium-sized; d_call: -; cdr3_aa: CASSQSTDTQYF; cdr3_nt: TGTGCCAGCAGCCAATCTACAGATACGCAGTATTTT
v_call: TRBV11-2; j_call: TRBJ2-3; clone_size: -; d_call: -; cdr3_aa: CASSLVLGHTDTQYF; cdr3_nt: TGTGCCAGCAGCTTAGTGCTTGGACACACAGATACGCAGTATTTT
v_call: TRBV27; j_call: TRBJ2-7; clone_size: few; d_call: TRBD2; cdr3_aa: CASALGELAGRYEQYF; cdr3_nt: TGTGCCAGCGCCCTAGGGGAACTAGCGGGAAGATACGAGCAGTACTTC
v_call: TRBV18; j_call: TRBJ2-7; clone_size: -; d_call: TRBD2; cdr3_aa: CASSPSGSTYEQYF; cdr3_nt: TGTGCCAGCTCACCAAGCGGGAGCACCTACGAGCAGTACTTC
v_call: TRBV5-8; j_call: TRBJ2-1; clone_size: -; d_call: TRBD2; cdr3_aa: CASSPGTSGYNEQFF; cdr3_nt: TGTGCCAGCAGCCCTGGGACTAGCGGTTACAATGAGCAGTTCTTC
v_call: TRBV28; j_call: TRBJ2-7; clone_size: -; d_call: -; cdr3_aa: CASSLVSYEQYF; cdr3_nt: TGTGCCAGCAGTTTGGTCAGCTACGAGCAGTACTTC
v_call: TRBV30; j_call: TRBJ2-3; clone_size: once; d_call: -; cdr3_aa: CAWSATDTQYF; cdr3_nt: TGTGCCTGGAGTGCCACAGATACGCAGTATTTT
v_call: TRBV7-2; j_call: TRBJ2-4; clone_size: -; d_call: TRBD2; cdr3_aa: CASSFDSGGNIQYF; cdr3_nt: TGTGCCAGCAGCTTTGATAGCGGGGGGAACATTCAGTACTTC
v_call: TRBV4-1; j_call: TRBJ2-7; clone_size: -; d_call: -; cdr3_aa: CASSQDITIYEQYF; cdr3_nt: TGCGCCAGCAGCCAAGATATAACCATCTACGAGCAGTACTTC
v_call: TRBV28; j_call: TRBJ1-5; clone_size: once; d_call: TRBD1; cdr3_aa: CASSFGDRVNQPQHF; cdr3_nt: TGTGCCAGCAGTTTTGGGGACAGGGTCAATCAGCCCCAGCATTTT
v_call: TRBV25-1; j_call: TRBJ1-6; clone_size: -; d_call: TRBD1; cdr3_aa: CASSDEDRIDSPLHF; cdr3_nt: TGTGCCAGCAGTGACGAGGACAGGATCGATTCACCCCTCCACTTT